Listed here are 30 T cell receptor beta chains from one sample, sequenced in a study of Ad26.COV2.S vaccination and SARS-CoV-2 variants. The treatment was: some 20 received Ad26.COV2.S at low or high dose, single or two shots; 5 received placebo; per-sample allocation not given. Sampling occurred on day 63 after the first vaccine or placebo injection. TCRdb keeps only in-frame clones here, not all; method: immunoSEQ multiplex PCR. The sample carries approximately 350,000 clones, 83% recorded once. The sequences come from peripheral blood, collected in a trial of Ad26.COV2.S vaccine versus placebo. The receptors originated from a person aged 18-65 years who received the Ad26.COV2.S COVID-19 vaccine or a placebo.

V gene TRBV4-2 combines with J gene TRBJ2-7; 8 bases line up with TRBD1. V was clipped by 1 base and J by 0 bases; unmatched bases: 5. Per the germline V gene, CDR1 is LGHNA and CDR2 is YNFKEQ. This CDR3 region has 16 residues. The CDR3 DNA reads TGTGCCAGCAGCCAAGGTCGGGACAGGATCTCCTACGAGCAGTACTTC. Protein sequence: CASSQGRDRISYEQYF.

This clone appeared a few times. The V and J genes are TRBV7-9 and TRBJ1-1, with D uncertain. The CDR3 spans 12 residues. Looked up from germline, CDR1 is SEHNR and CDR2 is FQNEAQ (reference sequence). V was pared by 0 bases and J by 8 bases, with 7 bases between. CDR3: CASSLAGGEAFF. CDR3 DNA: TGTGCCAGCAGCTTAGCAGGCGGGGAAGCTTTCTTT. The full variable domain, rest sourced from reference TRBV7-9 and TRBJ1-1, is DTGVSQNPRHKITKRGQNVTFRCDPISEHNRLYWYRQTLGQGPEFLTYFQNEAQLEKSRLLSDRFSAERPKGSFSTLEIQRTEQGDSAMYLCASSLAGGEAFFGQGTRLTVV.

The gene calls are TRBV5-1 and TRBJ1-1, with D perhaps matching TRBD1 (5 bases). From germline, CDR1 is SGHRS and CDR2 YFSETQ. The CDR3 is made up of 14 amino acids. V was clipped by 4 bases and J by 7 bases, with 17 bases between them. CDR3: CASSPDAGRLEAFF. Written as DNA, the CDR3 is TGCGCCAGCAGCCCGGACGCAGGGAGGCTTGAAGCTTTCTTT.

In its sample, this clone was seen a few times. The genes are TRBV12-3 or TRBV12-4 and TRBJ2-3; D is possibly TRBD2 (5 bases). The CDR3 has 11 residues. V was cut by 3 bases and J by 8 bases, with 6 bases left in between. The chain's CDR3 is CASSFGVTQYF. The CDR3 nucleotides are TGTGCCAGCAGTTTCGGGGTTACGCAGTATTTT.

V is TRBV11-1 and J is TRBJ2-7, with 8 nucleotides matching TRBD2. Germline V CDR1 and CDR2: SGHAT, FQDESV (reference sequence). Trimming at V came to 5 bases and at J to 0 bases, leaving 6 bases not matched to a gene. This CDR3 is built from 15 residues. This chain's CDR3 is CASSQIAGSSYEQYF. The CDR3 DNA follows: TGTGCCAGCAGCCAAATAGCGGGGAGCTCCTACGAGCAGTACTTC.

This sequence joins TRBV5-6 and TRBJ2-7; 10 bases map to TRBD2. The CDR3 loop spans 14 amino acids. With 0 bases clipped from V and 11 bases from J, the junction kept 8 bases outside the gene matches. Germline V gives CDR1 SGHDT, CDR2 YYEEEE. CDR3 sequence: CASSLGPSGSKEYF. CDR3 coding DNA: TGTGCCAGCAGCTTGGGGCCTAGCGGGAGCAAGGAGTACTTC.

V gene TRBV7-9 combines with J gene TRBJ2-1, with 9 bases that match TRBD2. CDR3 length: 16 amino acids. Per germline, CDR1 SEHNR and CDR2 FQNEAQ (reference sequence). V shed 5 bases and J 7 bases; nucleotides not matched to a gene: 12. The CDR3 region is CASSPRRAGGPNEQFF. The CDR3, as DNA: TGTGCCAGCAGCCCCCGTCGGGCGGGAGGGCCAAATGAGCAGTTCTTC.

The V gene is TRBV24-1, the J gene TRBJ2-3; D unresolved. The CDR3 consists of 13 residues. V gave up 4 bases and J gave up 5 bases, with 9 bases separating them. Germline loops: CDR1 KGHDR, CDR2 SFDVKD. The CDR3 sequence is CATSDPPRDTQYF. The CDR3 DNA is TGTGCCACCAGTGACCCCCCGAGAGATACGCAGTATTTT.

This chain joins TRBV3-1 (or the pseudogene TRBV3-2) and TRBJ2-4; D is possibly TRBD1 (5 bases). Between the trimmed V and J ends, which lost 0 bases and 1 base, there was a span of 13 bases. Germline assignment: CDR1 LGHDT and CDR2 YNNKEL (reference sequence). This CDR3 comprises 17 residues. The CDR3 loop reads CASSQDGRPGAKNIQYF. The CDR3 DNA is TGTGCCAGCAGCCAAGATGGAAGACCAGGGGCCAAAAACATTCAGTACTTC.

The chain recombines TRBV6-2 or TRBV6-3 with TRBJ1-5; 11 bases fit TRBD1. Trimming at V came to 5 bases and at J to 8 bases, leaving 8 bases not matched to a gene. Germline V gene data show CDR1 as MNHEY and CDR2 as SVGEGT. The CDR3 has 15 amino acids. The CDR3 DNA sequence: TGTGCCAGCAGTGGCGGGACAGGGGGTGGAAAGCCCCAGCATTTT. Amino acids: CASSGGTGGGKPQHF.

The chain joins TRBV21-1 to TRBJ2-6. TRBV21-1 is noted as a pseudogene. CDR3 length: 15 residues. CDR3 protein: CASSKYPPGANVLTF. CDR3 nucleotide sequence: TGTGCCAGCAGCAAATACCCTCCTGGGGCCAACGTCCTGACTTTC.

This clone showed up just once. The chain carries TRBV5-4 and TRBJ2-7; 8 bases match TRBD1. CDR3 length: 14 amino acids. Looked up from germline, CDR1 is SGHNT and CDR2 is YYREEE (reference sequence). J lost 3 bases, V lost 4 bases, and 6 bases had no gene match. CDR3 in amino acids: CASSQRQGSYEQYF. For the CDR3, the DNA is TGTGCCAGCAGCCAACGACAGGGGAGCTACGAGCAGTACTTC.

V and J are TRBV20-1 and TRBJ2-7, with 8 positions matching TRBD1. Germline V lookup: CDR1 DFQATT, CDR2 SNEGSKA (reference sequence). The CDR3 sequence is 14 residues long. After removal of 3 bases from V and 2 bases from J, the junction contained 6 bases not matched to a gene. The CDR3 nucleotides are TGCAGTGCTAGTGTGACAGGGGCCCCCTACGAGCAGTACTTC. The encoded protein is CSASVTGAPYEQYF.

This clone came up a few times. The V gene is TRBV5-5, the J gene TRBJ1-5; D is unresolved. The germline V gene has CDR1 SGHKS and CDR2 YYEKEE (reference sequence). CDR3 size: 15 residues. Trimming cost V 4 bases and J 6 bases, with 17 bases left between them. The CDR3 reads CASSLAMEQGQPQHF. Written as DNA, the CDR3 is TGTGCCAGCAGCCTGGCGATGGAGCAAGGTCAGCCCCAGCATTTT.

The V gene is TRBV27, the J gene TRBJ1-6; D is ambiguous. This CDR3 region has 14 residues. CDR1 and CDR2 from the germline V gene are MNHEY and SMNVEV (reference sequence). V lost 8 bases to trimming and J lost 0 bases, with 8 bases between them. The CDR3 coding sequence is TGTGCCAGCGGGAGTGGCTCCTATAATTCACCCCTCCACTTT. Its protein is CASGSGSYNSPLHF.

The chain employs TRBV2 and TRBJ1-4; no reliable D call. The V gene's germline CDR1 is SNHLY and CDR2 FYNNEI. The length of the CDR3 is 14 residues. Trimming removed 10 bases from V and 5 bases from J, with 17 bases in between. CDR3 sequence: CATGGPDPNEKLFF. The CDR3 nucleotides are TGTGCCACCGGAGGGCCCGACCCCAATGAAAAACTGTTTTTT.

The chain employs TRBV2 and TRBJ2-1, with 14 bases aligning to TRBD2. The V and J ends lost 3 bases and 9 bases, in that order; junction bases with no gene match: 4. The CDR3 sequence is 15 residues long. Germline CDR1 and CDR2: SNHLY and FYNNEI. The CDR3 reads CASSDLGLAGVEQFF. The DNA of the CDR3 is TGTGCCAGCAGTGATTTGGGACTAGCGGGGGTTGAGCAGTTCTTC.

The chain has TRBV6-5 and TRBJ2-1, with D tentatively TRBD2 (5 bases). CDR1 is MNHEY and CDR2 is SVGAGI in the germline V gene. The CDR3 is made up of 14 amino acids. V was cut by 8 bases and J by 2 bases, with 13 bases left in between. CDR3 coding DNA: TGTGCCAGCGGTCGCCGGGAACCCTACAATGAGCAGTTCTTC. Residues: CASGRREPYNEQFF.

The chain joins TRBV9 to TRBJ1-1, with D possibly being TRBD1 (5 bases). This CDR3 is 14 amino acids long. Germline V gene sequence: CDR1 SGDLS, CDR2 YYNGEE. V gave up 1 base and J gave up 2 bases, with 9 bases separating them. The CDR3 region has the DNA TGTGCCAGCAGCGTAACCGGGGGTAACACTGAAGCTTTCTTT. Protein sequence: CASSVTGGNTEAFF.

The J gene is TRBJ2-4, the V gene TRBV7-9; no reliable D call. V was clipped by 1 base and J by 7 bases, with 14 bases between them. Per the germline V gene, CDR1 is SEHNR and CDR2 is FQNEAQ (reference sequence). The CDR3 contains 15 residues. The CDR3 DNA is TGTGCCAGCAGCTTAGGAGGATTGGAGAGGAACATTCAGTACTTC. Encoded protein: CASSLGGLERNIQYF.

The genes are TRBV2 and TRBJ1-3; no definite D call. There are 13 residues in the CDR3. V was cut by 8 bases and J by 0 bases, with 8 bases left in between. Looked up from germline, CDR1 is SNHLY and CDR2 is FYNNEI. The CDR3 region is CASGIRSGNTIYF. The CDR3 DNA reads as TGTGCCAGCGGGATACGCTCTGGAAACACCATATATTTT.

The CDR3 DNA reads as TGTGCCAGCAGTAGACTAGCGGGAACGAACACCGGGGAGCTGTTTTTT. It translates to CASSRLAGTNTGELFF. The chain employs TRBV11-2 and TRBJ2-2, with TRBD2 matching over 11 bases. J was trimmed by 0 bases and V by 6 bases; bases with no gene match: 3. From germline, CDR1 is SGHAT and CDR2 FQNNGV. The CDR3 sequence is 16 residues long.

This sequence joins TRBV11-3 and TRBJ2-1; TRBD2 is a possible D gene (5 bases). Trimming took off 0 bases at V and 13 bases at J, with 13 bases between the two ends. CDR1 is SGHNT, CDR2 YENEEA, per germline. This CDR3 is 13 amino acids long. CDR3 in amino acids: CASSLDGGTIQFF. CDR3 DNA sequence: TGTGCCAGCAGCTTAGATGGAGGAACGATTCAGTTCTTC.

The CDR3 bases are TGCGCCAGCAGCCACGCGCGTGCCTACGAGCAGTACTTC. It yields the protein CASSHARAYEQYF. V usage is TRBV4-3 and J usage is TRBJ2-7; D uncertain. V lost 3 bases to trimming and J lost 2 bases, with 8 bases between them. The germline CDR1 and CDR2 sequences are LGHNA and YSLEER. This CDR3 is 13 amino acids long.

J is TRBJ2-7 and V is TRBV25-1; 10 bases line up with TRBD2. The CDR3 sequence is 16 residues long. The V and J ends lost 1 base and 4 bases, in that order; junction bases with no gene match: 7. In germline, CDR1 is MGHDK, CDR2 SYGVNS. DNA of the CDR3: TGTGCCAGCAGTGAATTTACTAGCGGGAATTCTTACGAGCAGTACTTC. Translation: CASSEFTSGNSYEQYF.

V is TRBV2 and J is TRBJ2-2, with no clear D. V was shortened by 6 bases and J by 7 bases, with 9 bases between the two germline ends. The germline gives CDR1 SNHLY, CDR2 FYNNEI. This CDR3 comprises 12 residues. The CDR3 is CASSALSGELFF. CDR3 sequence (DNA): TGTGCCAGCAGCGCCTTAAGCGGGGAGCTGTTTTTT.

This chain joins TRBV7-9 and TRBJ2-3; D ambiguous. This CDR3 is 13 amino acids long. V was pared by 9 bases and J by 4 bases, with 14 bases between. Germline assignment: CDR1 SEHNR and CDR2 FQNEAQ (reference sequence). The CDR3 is CASRKFQPDTQYF. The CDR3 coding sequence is TGTGCCAGTAGGAAGTTTCAGCCAGATACGCAGTATTTT.

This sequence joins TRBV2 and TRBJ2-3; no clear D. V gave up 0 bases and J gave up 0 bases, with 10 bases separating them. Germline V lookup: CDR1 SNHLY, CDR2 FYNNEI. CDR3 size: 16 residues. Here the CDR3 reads CASSEAGSASTDTQYF. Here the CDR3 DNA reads TGTGCCAGCAGTGAAGCCGGTTCGGCCAGCACAGATACGCAGTATTTT.

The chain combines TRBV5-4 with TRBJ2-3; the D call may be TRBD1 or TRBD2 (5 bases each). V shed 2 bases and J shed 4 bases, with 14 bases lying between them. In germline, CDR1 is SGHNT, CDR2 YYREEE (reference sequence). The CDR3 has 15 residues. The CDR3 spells CASSFGGEMADTQYF. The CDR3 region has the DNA TGTGCCAGCAGCTTTGGGGGAGAGATGGCAGATACGCAGTATTTT.

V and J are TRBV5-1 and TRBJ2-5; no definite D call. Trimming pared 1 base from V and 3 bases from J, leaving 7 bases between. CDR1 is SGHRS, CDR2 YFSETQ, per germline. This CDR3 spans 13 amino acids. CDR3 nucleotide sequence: TGCGCCAGCAGCTTGCAACAGAAAGAGACCCAGTACTTC. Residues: CASSLQQKETQYF.